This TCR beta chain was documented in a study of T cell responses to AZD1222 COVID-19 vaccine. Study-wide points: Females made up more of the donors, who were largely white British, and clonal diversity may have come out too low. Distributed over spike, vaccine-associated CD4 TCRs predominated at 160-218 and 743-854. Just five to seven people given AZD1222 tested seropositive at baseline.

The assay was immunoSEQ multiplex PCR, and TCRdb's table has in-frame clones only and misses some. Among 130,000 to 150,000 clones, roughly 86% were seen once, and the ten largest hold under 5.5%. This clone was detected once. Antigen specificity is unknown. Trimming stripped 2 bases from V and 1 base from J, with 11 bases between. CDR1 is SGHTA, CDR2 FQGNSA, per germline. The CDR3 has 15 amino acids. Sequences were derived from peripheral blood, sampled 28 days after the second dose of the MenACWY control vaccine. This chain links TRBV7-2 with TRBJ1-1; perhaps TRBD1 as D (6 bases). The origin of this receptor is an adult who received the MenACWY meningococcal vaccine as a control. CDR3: CASSLRGNENTEAFF. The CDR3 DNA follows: TGTGCCAGCAGCTTAAGGGGGAACGAGAACACTGAAGCTTTCTTT. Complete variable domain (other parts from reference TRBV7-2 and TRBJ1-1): GAGVSQSPSNKVTEKGKDVELRCDPISGHTALYWYRQSLGQGLEFLIYFQGNSAPDKSGLPSDRFSAERTGGSVSTLTIQRTQQEDSAVYLCASSLRGNENTEAFFGQGTRLTVV.